This TCR beta chain comes out of a study of blood T cell repertoires in COVID-19. About the research overall: Collection of acute and convalescent COVID-19 samples took place in the United States, Italy and Spain. In each case, the material was cDNA or gDNA derived from T cells, B-cell-depleted T cells, or PBMCs.

The CDR3 runs 13 residues. The trim removed 5 bases at V and 8 bases at J, leaving 11 bases unmatched. Germline-derived CDR1 and CDR2 are GTSNPN and SVGIG (reference sequence). How the authors handled the data: It was from reference gene primer amplification that nucleated cell counts were estimated. TCRdb's table, derived via immunoSEQ multiplex PCR, lists solely in-frame clones and lacks some. V and J calls and clone size come straight from that table; D and trimming were deduced from the DNA. The sample includes 35,000 to 45,000 clones, 76% seen only once; the top ten take about 8.7%. The source is a man between 65 and 85 years old with active or convalescent COVID-19. Sample: peripheral blood. This rearrangement joins TRBV30 to TRBJ1-2, with 7 bases aligning to TRBD1. CDR3 sequence: CAWAKTGRSGYTF. The CDR3 DNA reads as TGTGCCTGGGCTAAGACAGGGCGGAGCGGCTACACCTTC.